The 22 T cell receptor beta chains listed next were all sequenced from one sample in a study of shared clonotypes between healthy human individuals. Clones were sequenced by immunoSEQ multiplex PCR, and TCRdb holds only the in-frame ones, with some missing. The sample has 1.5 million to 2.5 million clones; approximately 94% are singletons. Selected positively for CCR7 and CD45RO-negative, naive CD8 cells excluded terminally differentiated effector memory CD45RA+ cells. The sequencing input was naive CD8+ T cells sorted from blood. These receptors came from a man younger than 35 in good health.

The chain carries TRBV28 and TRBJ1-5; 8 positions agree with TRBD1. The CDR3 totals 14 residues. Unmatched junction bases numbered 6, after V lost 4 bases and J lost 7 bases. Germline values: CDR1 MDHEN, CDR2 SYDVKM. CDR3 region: CASSSPRGRQPQHF. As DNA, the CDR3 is TGTGCCAGCAGTTCCCCCAGGGGGCGGCAGCCCCAGCATTTT. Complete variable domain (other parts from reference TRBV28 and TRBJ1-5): DVKVTQSSRYLVKRTGEKVFLECVQDMDHENMFWYRQDPGLGLRLIYFSYDVKMKEKGDIPEGYSVSREKKERFSLILESASTNQTSMYLCASSSPRGRQPQHFGDGTRLSIL.

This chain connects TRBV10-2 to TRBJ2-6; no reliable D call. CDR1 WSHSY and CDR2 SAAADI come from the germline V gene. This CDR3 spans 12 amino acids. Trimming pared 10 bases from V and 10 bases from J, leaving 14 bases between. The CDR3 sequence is CATLGGSNVLTF. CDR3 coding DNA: TGCGCCACCTTGGGCGGCTCAAACGTCCTGACTTTC.

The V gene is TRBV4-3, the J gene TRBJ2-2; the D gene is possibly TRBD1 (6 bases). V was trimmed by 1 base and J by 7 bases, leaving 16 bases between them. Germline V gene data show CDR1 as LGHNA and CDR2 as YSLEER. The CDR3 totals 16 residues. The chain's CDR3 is CASSQAAGDKFGELFF. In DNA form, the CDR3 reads TGCGCCAGCAGCCAAGCGGCAGGGGATAAATTCGGGGAGCTGTTTTTT.

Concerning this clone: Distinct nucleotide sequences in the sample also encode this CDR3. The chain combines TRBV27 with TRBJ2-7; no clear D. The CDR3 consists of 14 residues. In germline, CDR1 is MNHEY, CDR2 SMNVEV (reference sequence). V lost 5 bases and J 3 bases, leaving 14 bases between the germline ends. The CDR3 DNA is TGTGCCAGCAGTGTGGGCACCGGTAGCTACGAGCAGTACTTC. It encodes CASSVGTGSYEQYF.

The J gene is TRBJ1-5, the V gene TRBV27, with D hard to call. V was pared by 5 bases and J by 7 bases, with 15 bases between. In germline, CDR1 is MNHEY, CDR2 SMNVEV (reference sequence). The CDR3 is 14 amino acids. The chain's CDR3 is CASSEDGRLQPQHF. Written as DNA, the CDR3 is TGTGCCAGCAGTGAGGACGGGCGGTTGCAGCCCCAGCATTTT.

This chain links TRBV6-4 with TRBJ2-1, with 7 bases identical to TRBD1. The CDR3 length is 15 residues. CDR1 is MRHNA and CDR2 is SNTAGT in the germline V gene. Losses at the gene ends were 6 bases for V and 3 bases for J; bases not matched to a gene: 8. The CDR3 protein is CASRIRDSNYNEQFF. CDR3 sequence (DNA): TGTGCCAGCAGGATACGGGACAGTAACTACAATGAGCAGTTCTTC.

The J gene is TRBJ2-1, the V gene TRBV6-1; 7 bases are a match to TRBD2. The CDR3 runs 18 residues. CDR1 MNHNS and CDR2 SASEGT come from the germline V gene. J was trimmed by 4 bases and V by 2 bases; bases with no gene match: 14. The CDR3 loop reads CASSETGRGRLGYNEQFF. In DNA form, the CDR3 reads TGTGCCAGCAGTGAAACTGGGCGGGGGAGGTTGGGGTACAATGAGCAGTTCTTC.

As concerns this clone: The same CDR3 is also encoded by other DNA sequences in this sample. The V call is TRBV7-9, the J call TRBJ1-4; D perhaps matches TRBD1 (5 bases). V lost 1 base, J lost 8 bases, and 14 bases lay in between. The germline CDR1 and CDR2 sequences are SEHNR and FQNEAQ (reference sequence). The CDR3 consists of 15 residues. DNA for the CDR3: TGTGCCAGCAGCTTAGTGGGCCAGGGCGGAGAAAAACTGTTTTTT. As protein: CASSLVGQGGEKLFF.

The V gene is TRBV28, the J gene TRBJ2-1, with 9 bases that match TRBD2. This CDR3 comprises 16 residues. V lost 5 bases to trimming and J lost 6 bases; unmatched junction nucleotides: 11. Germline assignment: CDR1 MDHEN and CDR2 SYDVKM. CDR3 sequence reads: CASSPLAGEGPNEQFF. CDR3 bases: TGTGCCAGCAGTCCCTTAGCGGGGGAGGGACCCAATGAGCAGTTCTTC.

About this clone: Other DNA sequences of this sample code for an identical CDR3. The CDR3 nucleotides are TGCGCCAGCAGCTTGGTAGGGTCAAACACTGAAGCTTTCTTT. This sequence encodes CASSLVGSNTEAFF. The chain couples TRBV5-1 to TRBJ1-1; D is ambiguous. The germline V gene encodes CDR1 SGHRS and CDR2 YFSETQ. V was cut by 0 bases and J by 2 bases, with 8 bases left in between. The CDR3 is 14 residues long.

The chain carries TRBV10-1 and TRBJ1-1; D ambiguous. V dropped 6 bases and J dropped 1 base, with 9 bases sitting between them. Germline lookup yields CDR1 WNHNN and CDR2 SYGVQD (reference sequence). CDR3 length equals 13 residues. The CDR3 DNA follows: TGCGCCAGCAGCGTCGGACCGAACACTGAAGCTTTCTTT. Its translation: CASSVGPNTEAFF.

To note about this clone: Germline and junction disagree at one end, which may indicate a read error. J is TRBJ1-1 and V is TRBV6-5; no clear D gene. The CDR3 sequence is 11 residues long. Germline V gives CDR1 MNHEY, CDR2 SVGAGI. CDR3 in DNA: TGTGCCAGCAAAGGGAACTCTGAAGCTTTCTTT. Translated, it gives CASKGNSEAFF.

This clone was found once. The CDR3 region is CASSFDLGYEQYF. The CDR3 nucleotides read TGTGCCAGCAGCTTCGATCTCGGGTATGAGCAGTACTTC. This chain connects TRBV5-4 to TRBJ2-7; D uncertain. The germline V gene has CDR1 SGHNT and CDR2 YYREEE (reference sequence). The V and J ends lost 2 bases and 7 bases respectively, with 13 bases between them. The CDR3 consists of 13 residues.

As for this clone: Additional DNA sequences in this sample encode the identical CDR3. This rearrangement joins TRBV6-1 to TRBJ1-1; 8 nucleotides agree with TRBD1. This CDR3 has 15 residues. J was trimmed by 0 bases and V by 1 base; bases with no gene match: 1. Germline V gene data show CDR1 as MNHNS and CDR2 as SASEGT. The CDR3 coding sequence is TGTGCCAGCAGTGAAGGACAGGGGATGAACACTGAAGCTTTCTTT. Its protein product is CASSEGQGMNTEAFF.

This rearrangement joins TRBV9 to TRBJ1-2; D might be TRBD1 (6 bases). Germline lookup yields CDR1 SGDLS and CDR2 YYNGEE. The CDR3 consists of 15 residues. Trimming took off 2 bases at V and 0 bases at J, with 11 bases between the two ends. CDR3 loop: CASSVTGTTNYGYTF. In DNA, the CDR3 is TGTGCCAGCAGCGTTACAGGGACAACTAACTATGGCTACACCTTC.

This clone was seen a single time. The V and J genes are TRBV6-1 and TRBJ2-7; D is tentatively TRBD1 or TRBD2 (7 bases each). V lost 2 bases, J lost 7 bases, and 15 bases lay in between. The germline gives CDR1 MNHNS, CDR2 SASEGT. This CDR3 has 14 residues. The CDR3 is CASSEWGGGSEQYF. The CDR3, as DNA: TGTGCCAGCAGTGAATGGGGAGGGGGCTCAGAGCAGTACTTC.

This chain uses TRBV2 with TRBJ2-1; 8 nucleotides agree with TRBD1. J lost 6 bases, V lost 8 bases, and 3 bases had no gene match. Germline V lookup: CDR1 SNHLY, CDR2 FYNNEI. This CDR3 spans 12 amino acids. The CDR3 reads CASRGTGNEQFF. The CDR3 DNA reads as TGTGCCAGCCGGGGGACAGGCAATGAGCAGTTCTTC.

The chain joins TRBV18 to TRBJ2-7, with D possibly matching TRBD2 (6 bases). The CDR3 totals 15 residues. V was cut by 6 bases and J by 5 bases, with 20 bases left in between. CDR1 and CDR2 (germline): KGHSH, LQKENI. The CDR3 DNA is TGTGCCAGCTCTCCCTGGGACTCTCTGCTCGACGAGCAGTACTTC. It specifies CASSPWDSLLDEQYF. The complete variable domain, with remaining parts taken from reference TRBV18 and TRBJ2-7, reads NAGVMQNPRHLVRRRGQEARLRCSPMKGHSHVYWYRQLPEEGLKFMVYLQKENIIDESGMPKERFSAEFPKEGPSILRIQQVVRGDSAAYFCASSPWDSLLDEQYFGPGTRLTVT.

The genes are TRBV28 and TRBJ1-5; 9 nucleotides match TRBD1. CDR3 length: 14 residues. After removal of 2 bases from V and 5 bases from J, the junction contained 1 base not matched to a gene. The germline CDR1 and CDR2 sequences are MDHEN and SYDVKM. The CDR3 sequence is CASSLTGGYQPQHF. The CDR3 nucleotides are TGTGCCAGCAGTTTAACAGGGGGCTATCAGCCCCAGCATTTT. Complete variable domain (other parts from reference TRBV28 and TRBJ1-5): DVKVTQSSRYLVKRTGEKVFLECVQDMDHENMFWYRQDPGLGLRLIYFSYDVKMKEKGDIPEGYSVSREKKERFSLILESASTNQTSMYLCASSLTGGYQPQHFGDGTRLSIL.

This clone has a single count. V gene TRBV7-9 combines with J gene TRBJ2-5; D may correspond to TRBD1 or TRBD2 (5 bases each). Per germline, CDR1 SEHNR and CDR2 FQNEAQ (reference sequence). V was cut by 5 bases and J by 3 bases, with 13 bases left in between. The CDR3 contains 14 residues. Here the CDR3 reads CASSRPLGEETQYF. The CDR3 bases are TGTGCCAGCAGCCGTCCGTTGGGGGAAGAGACCCAGTACTTC.

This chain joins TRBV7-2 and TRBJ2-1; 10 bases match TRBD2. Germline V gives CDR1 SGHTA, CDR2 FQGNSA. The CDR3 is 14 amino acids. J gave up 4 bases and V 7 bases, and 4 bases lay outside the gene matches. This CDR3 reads CASIGLAEYNEQFF. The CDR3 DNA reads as TGTGCCAGCATCGGACTAGCGGAATACAATGAGCAGTTCTTC. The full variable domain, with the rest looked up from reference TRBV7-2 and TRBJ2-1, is GAGVSQSPSNKVTEKGKDVELRCDPISGHTALYWYRQSLGQGLEFLIYFQGNSAPDKSGLPSDRFSAERTGGSVSTLTIQRTQQEDSAVYLCASIGLAEYNEQFFGPGTRLTVL.

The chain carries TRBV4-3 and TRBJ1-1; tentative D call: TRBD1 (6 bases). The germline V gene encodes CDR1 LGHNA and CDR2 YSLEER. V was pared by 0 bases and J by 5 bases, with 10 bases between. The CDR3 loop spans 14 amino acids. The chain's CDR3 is CASSQDRQVTEAFF. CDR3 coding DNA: TGCGCCAGCAGCCAAGATCGACAGGTTACTGAAGCTTTCTTT.